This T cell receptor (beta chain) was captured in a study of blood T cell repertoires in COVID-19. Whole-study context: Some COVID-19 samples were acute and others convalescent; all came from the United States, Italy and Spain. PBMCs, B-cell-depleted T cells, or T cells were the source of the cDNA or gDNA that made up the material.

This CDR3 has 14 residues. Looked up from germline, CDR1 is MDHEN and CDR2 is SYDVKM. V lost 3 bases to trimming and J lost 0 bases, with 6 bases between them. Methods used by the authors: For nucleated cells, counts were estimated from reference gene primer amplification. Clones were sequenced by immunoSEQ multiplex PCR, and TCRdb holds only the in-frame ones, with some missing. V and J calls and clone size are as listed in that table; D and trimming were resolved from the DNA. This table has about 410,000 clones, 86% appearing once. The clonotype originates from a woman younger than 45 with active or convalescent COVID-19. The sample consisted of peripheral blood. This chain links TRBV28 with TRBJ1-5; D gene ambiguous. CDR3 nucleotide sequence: TGTGCCAGCAGTTTGGGCCTTAGCAATCAGCCCCAGCATTTT. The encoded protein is CASSLGLSNQPQHF.